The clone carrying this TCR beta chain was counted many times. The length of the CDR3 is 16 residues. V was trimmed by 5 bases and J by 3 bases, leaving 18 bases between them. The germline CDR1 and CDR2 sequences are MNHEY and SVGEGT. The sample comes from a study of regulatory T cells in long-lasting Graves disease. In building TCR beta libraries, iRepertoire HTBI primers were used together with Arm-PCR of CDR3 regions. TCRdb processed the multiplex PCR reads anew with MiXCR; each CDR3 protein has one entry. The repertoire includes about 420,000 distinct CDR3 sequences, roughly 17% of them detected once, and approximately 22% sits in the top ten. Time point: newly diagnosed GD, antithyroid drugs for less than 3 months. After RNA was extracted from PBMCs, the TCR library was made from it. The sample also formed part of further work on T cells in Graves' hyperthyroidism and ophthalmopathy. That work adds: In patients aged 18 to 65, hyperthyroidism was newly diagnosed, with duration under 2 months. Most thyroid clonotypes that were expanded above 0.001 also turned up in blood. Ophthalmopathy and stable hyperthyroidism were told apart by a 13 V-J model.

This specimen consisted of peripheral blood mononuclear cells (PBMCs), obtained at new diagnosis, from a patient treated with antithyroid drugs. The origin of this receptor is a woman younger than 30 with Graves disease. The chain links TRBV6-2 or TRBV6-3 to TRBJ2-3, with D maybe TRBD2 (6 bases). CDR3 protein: CASSIQGGSMTDTQYF. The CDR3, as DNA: TGTGCCAGCAGTATCCAAGGAGGGAGCATGACAGATACGCAGTATTTT.